This passage covers 3 T cell receptor beta chains from one sample sequenced in a study of shared clonotypes between healthy human individuals. CD45RO-negative, CCR7-selected cells formed the naive CD8 fraction, which excluded terminally differentiated effector memory CD45RA+ cells. Using immunoSEQ multiplex PCR, the repertoire was profiled, and TCRdb retains in-frame clones only, with some absent. Of about 820,000 clones listed, approximately 92% are singletons. Source material: naive CD8+ T cells sorted from blood. These receptors all stem from a man aged 25-40 years in good health.

The rearrangement uses TRBV28 and TRBJ2-2; perhaps TRBD1 as D (6 bases). The CDR3 has 15 amino acids. V was cut by 3 bases and J by 0 bases, with 8 bases left in between. The germline V gene encodes CDR1 MDHEN and CDR2 SYDVKM. The CDR3 DNA reads as TGTGCCAGCAGTTTCAGGACAGCGAACACCGGGGAGCTGTTTTTT. It yields the protein CASSFRTANTGELFF.

This clone was seen a single time. J is TRBJ2-7 and V is TRBV29-1, with 7 bases aligning to TRBD1. The CDR3 runs to 16 residues. V lost 0 bases, J lost 6 bases, and 14 bases stayed unmatched. Germline CDR1 and CDR2: SQVTM and ANQGSEA. CDR3 sequence reads: CSVEDLEGASPGEQYF. Written as DNA, the CDR3 is TGCAGCGTTGAAGATCTTGAGGGGGCGAGTCCAGGCGAGCAGTACTTC.

This rearrangement joins TRBV7-9 to TRBJ2-1, with D possibly being TRBD1 (6 bases). From germline, CDR1 is SEHNR and CDR2 FQNEAQ (reference sequence). V dropped 2 bases and J dropped 7 bases, with 15 bases sitting between them. The CDR3 is made up of 15 amino acids. The CDR3 is CASSLYGDIGNEQFF. The CDR3 region has the DNA TGTGCCAGCAGCTTATATGGGGACATTGGGAATGAGCAGTTCTTC.